This T cell receptor (beta chain) was observed in a study of T-cell reconstitution after alpha-beta-depleted transplantation in children. Unique molecular identifiers were incorporated during preparation of the TCRbeta library. TCRdb reprocessed the PCR reads via MiXCR and lists one record per CDR3 protein. The data show over 200,000 distinct CDR3 sequences, roughly a sixth seen once. This clonotype was seen a handful of times. Looked up from germline, CDR1 is SSHAT and CDR2 is FNYEAQ (reference sequence). The CDR3 runs 13 residues. V dropped 3 bases and J dropped 3 bases, with 9 bases sitting between them.

The TCR was taken from a male patient between 2 and 10 years old who had a stem cell transplant for acute lymphoblastic leukemia, so the T cells may come from the graft donor. The rearrangement uses TRBV7-7 and TRBJ2-7; D remains ambiguous. The specimen comprised PBMCs, mostly from graft donor cells, sampled 360 days after TCRalphabeta/CD19-depleted stem cell transplant. CDR3 region: CASSFWVGYEQYF. CDR3 sequence (DNA): TGTGCCAGCAGCTTCTGGGTGGGCTACGAGCAGTACTTC.